This TCR beta chain appears in the sequencing data of a study of glioma-infiltrating T cells. As to this clonotype: Its antigen remains unidentified. A much larger clone sits a single nucleotide away, making a read error possible.

Amplification of TCR alpha and beta CDR3 regions from RNA used iRepertoire nested multiplex PCR. TCRdb re-analysed the multiplex PCR reads in MiXCR, keeping a single row per CDR3 protein. The data contain around 44,000 distinct CDR3 sequences, 20% to 25% of them singletons. General observations from the study: Non-neoplastic patients had below-expected tissue-blood divergence, while all gliomas exceeded expectation.

The germline V gene has CDR1 SNHLY and CDR2 FYNNEI. The CDR3 is 17 amino acids. Sequencing input: glioma tissue, nonneoplastic brain tissue, or PBMCs (not recorded which). The clonotype comes from a human donor with low-grade glioma or glioblastoma, undergoing nonglioma brain surgery, or in good health (not recorded which). The V gene is TRBV2, the J gene TRBJ2-5; D possibly corresponds to TRBD2 (6 bases). CDR3 loop: CASLNSGGARYQEAQYF. CDR3 sequence (DNA): TGTGCCAGCCTAAACTCCGGAGGGGCCAGGTACCAAGAGGCCCAGTACTTC.